Given below is one T cell receptor beta chain in context. The specificity of this receptor is unknown. One base away there is no much larger clone; base qualities are not given. The cohort consisted of approximately 690 healthy bone marrow donors. At the time of sampling, all cohort members were nominally healthy, though unrecorded immune exposures were likely present. The donor was CMV seropositive and belonged to the group of 250 to 300 seropositive cohort members. A peripheral blood sample was collected from each donor, and TCR beta sequencing was performed on peripheral blood mononuclear cells. Genomic DNA was extracted from the blood cell samples with the Qiagen DNeasy Blood Extraction Kit. Library creation used the immunoSEQ multiplex PCR assay. For the multiplex PCR, a mixture combining 60 forward primers for TCR Vbeta segments and 13 reverse primers for TCR Jbeta segments was used. A multiplex PCR assay on genomic DNA amplified the CDR3 region of rearranged TCR beta genes. On the Illumina HiSeq System, the amplified TCR beta libraries were sequenced as 87-base-pair reads. The study's own analysis went as follows. A later analysis tallied roughly 76 million unique TCR beta chains across the 700 or so repertoires, and around 10 million of those chains were shared by two or more donors. Raw reads were error-corrected and collapsed into unique sequences by a nearest-neighbor algorithm in which closely related sequences were merged to remove PCR and sequencing errors. CDR3 sequences were aligned to IMGT reference sequences to assign V, D and J gene segments. Each retained sequence needed at least a six-nucleotide match to both a V gene segment and a J gene segment. Rearrangements were classified as productive when the CDR3 lacked stop codons and remained in frame with V and J, and all other rearrangements were classified as non-productive. Following IMGT convention, CDR3 was defined as the stretch from the second conserved V-encoded cysteine to the conserved J-encoded phenylalanine. The earlier analysis of 587 of the donors excluded sequences that lacked an unambiguous match to a single V gene segment. An earlier analysis of several hundred of the donors called V segments functional above 56.7% productive rearrangements and segregating when the between-donor standard deviation exceeded 5%. To diagnose cytomegalovirus status from the catalog of TCR beta chain sequences, a statistical classification framework was built. A later analysis assigned V and J genes by comparing TCR nucleotide sequences with IMGT/GENE-DB human TR gene sequences. The TCRdist pipeline was used in a later analysis to assign CDR3 sequences and most-parsimonious VDJ recombination scenarios. In a later analysis, each TCR beta chain was defined by its CDR3 amino acid sequence together with its V-gene family, and reads without a unique V-gene family were excluded. To address suspected cross-contamination and a sequencing artifact, a later analysis removed a few hundred highly shared, low-generation-probability nucleotide sequences. In a later analysis, a clonal expansion index was calculated for each public chain from normalized within-repertoire ranks of inferred template counts. In a later analysis, generation probabilities were computed using a VDJ recombination model fitted to out-of-frame rearrangements, and the results were checked against IGoR. A later analysis scored TCR-TCR, TCR-HLA and TCR-CMV co-occurrence with hypergeometric tests, applying a repertoire-size bias correction to TCR pairs. False discovery rates were estimated in a later analysis by permuting HLA or CMV assignments 20 times. A later analysis grouped co-occurring TCRs with DBSCAN, adding TCRdist sequence similarity when clustering within HLA-allele-positive subsets. Repertoires with fewer than 30,000 or more than 120,000 public chains were left out of co-occurrence clustering, as were several repertoires with anomalous nucleotide sharing. TCRdb mirrors the immuneACCESS table, restricted to in-frame sequences. Some clones are absent from its copies; in checked studies, under half trace to an unresolved V gene, and the reason for the others is unknown. That table is the source of V, J and clone size, and D and trimming were worked out from the DNA. This sample has about 170,000 clones in its table, and over 80% of those were observed once. Around 4.4% of the sample belongs to the ten largest clones.

These data belong to a study of cytomegalovirus exposure and HLA in healthy donors (dated by TCRdb to 2016 to 2017). For the wider study: An earlier analysis of approximately 600 of the donors reported more than 250 Gb of sequence data and more than 90 million unique TCR beta sequences from 190 million or so T cells. Approximately 310 gigabases of sequencing data and 70 million to 95 million unique TCR sequences made up an early release that covered about 640 HLA-typed donors. The genetic ancestry cluster associated with self-reported Caucasian donors included over 65% of the 398 genotyped donors. The aim of the study was to test whether cataloging public T cell receptors could identify signatures of past pathogen exposure. The study used immunosequencing to profile the T cell repertoires of 600 to 850 subjects and linked those repertoires to cytomegalovirus serostatus. Along with the approximately 700-subject first cohort, a separate validation cohort of more than 90 different subjects was used. High-throughput TCR immunosequencing, statistical association of individual TCRs with disease status, and machine learning were combined to predict cytomegalovirus infection status. A later analysis re-examined previously published TCR beta repertoires from just over 650 donors and added high-resolution HLA genotyping to investigate patterns of TCR occurrence. In the later analysis, no new phenotypic data were used to find candidate immune exposures; instead, reliance was placed on TCR beta sequences and their occurrence across donors. To decide whether each TCR beta V gene segment behaved as functional or pseudogenic, an earlier analysis of some 600 of the donors relied on high-throughput TCR beta sequencing. Donor age, sex, ethnicity and CMV serostatus were collected together with the repertoire data. A later genetic analysis used genome-wide SNP genotypes for about three fifths of the 666 donors, treating that subset as a discovery cohort. Every repertoire in the discovery cohort had been generated on one and the same sequencing platform. Class I and class II HLA loci were covered by the typing at four-digit resolution. Typing coverage differed by locus: A, B, C, DRB1 and DQB1 were typed in roughly 620-640 donors, DQA1 in 522, DPA1 in 600 to 610, and DPB1 in 472. Five DR-DQ haplotypes were handled as single units for association and clustering because linkage in the cohort was strong. Among about 390 genotyped donors of the cohort, an average of about 240,000 unique TCR beta nucleotide sequences were sequenced per donor, around 20% of them non-productive. Study-wide conclusions, independent of this receptor: Compared with equally common non-associated chains, HLA-associated TCR beta chains in a later analysis were more clonally expanded and had lower generation probabilities. Across donors, most TCR sequences were observed very rarely, whereas some public TCRs were present in many individuals. The only immune exposure information available for the cohort was CMV serostatus. A few of the identified cytomegalovirus-associated TCR beta chains were confirmed in vitro to be specific for cytomegalovirus antigens. A further reported finding was that TCR beta sequences accurately predicted the HLA-A and HLA-B alleles for most subjects in the first cohort. According to a later analysis, most CMV-associated TCR beta chains appeared to be HLA-restricted, and the HLA associations seemed to be driven largely by CMV exposure. An earlier analysis of approximately 590 of the donors showed that most TCR beta V segments appeared in productive rearrangements either about 87% or about 30% of the time, which broadly matched IMGT annotations. According to a later genetic analysis, donors in an Asian-associated ancestry cluster had fewer N-insertions in productive TCRs than the approximately 700-donor mean. The classifier was reported to diagnose cytomegalovirus status with high specificity and sensitivity in both the original and validation cohorts. At a false discovery rate of 0.05, a later analysis linked roughly 17,000 TCR beta sequences to specific HLA alleles. It was suggested by the authors that the approach could potentially be generalized to other disease states and immunological phenotypes. A group of highly shared sequence variants was considered likely to be a technical artifact of the sequencing pipeline. Some IMGT-functional V segments, including TRBV6-2 and TRBV6-3, could not be told apart with the 87-base-pair reads, so those segments were excluded. A later analysis reported that several top co-occurrence clusters appeared linked to parvovirus B19, influenza, CMV and Epstein-Barr virus. V-gene and J-gene trimming of TCR beta chains was associated with a missense DCLRE1C variant in a later genetic analysis, and the association was replicated in an independent cohort. Seventeen rarely observed V segments, including chromosome 9 orphons, were excluded from the earlier analysis of about 600 of the donors because counts were too low. Correlated functional status among segregating V segments might be attributable to linkage disequilibrium, but an unknown experimental factor could not be ruled out. According to a later analysis, TCR association rates differed among HLA loci, with DRB1 alleles showing the most associated TCRs and HLA-C alleles showing the fewest. Because some donors lacked HLA typing at each locus, the association tests relied only on the typed subset. When HLA alleles, especially DR and DQ, strongly co-occurred, TCR associations were difficult to assign to individual alleles. The study listed approximately 150 TCR beta chains as associated with cytomegalovirus. Presence/absence analyses assumed roughly uniform sequencing depth across donors, an assumption that may not hold. This cohort had only TCR beta chains sequenced, and the lack of alpha or paired-chain data limited which features could be detected.

From V the trimming removes 0 bases and from J it removes 8 bases, while the gene matches leave 9 bases of the junction unaccounted for. The germline V gene specifies LGHNA as CDR1 and YSLEER as CDR2. The CDR3 holds 16 amino acids from the cysteine to the phenylalanine. The CDR3 DNA has 48 bases and is translated from base 1. The chain joins TRBV4-3 to TRBJ2-2, with 7 junctional bases fitting TRBD2. This receptor was taken from a woman between 45 and 65 years old in good health and CMV-seropositive. The sequencing input was PBMCs. The CDR3 protein: CASSQELALVAGELFF. Read as DNA, the sequence is TGCGCCAGCAGCCAAGAACTAGCGTTGGTAGCGGGGGAGCTGTTTTTT.